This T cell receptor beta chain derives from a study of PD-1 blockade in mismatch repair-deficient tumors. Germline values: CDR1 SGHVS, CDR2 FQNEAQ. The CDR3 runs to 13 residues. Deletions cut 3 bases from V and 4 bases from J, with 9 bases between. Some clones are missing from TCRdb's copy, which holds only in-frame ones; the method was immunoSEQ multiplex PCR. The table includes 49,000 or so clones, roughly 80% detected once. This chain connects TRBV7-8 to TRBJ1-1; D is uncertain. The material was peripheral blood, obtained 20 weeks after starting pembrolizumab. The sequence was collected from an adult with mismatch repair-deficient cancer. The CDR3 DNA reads TGTGCCAGCAGCTTCGGCCCGGGCACTGAAGCTTTCTTT. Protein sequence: CASSFGPGTEAFF.